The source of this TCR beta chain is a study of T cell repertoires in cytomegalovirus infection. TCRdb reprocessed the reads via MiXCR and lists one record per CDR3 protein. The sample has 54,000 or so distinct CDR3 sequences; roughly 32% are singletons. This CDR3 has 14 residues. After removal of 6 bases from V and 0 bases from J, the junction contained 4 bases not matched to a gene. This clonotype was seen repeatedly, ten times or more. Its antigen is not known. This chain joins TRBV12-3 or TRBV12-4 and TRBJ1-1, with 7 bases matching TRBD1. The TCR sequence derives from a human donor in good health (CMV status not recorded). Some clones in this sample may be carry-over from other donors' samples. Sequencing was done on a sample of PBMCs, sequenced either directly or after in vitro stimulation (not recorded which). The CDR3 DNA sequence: TGTGCCAGCAGAACCGGGACAGTGAACACTGAAGCTTTCTTT. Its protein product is CASRTGTVNTEAFF.